Below are 19 T cell receptor beta chains sequenced from a single sample in a study of vaccination and CD4 T cells after COVID-19. The treatment here: roughly 10-day PBMC culture with coronavirus spike peptide pools or control peptides (ViraFEST assay). No antigen has been identified for these receptors. The assay that was used to sequence DNA from cultured CD4+ T cells was the Oncomine TCR Beta short-read assay. TCRdb processed the PCR reads anew with MiXCR; each CDR3 protein has one entry. The sample lists 10,000 to 15,000 distinct CDR3 sequences, about two fifths occurring once. Source: CD4+ T cells from blood, cultured in vitro, taken before SARS-CoV-2 vaccination. Receptor source: a human donor who had recovered from COVID-19.

This sequence joins TRBV10-3 and TRBJ2-5, with D tentatively TRBD1 (6 bases). V lost 4 bases to trimming and J lost 5 bases, with 8 bases between them. From germline, CDR1 is ENHRY and CDR2 SYGVKD. The CDR3 consists of 12 residues. CDR3 in DNA: TGTGCCATCAGTGGAAGGGGGGAGACCCAGTACTTC. This translates into CAISGRGETQYF.

This rearrangement joins TRBV6-1 to TRBJ2-3; TRBD2 matches at 10 bases. This CDR3 region has 15 residues. The junction had 9 bases not matched to a gene; V was cut back by 10 bases and J by 2 bases. Germline lookup yields CDR1 MNHNS and CDR2 SASEGT. The CDR3 DNA reads as TGTGCCACCAACATCGGACTAGCGGACACAGATACGCAGTATTTT. It is translated as CATNIGLADTDTQYF.

The V gene is TRBV6-5, the J gene TRBJ1-2; D is uncertain. V lost 2 bases and J 8 bases, leaving 12 bases between the germline ends. CDR3 length: 13 residues. The V gene's germline CDR1 is MNHEY and CDR2 SVGAGI. CDR3 DNA sequence: TGTGCCAGCAGTTACGGGGAGAAGGTGGGCTACACCTTC. This gives the protein CASSYGEKVGYTF.

The sample holds a few counts of this clonotype. The CDR3 sequence: CASSRTSGRFYEQYF. The CDR3 bases are TGTGCCAGCAGCCGAACTAGCGGGAGGTTCTACGAGCAGTACTTC. V and J are TRBV11-3 and TRBJ2-7; TRBD2 matches 12 bases. From germline, CDR1 is SGHNT and CDR2 YENEEA. Losses at the gene ends were 5 bases for V and 3 bases for J; bases not matched to a gene: 5. The CDR3 runs to 15 residues.

V usage is TRBV7-8 and J usage is TRBJ1-2; no firm D call. V was shortened by 2 bases and J by 0 bases, with 16 bases between the two germline ends. CDR3 length equals 17 residues. CDR1 is SGHVS and CDR2 is FQNEAQ in the germline V gene. This CDR3 is CASSLRSPLPPNYGYTF. The CDR3 nucleotides read TGTGCCAGCAGCTTAAGATCGCCACTCCCCCCTAACTATGGCTACACCTTC.

This clonotype was observed a handful of times. V usage is TRBV2 and J usage is TRBJ2-3; D may be TRBD1 (5 bases). CDR3 length: 13 amino acids. CDR1 is SNHLY and CDR2 is FYNNEI in the germline V gene. V lost 6 bases to trimming and J lost 0 bases, with 7 bases between them. The CDR3 nucleotides are TGTGCCAGCAGCTCAGGGAGCACAGATACGCAGTATTTT. Residues: CASSSGSTDTQYF. Variable domain in full (rest from reference TRBV2 and TRBJ2-3): EPEVTQTPSHQVTQMGQEVILRCVPISNHLYFYWYRQILGQKVEFLVSFYNNEISEKSEIFDDQFSVERPDGSNFTLKIRSTKLEDSAMYFCASSSGSTDTQYFGPGTRLTVL.

The chain combines TRBV20-1 with TRBJ1-1; 8 nucleotides align to TRBD1. The V segment lost 3 bases and the J segment 5 bases; nucleotides outside the gene matches: 5. Germline values: CDR1 DFQATT, CDR2 SNEGSKA (reference sequence). The CDR3 has 13 amino acids. CDR3: CSARAGGLTEAFF. CDR3 bases: TGCAGTGCTAGGGCAGGGGGCCTGACTGAAGCTTTCTTT.

The J gene is TRBJ2-7, the V gene TRBV2; 9 nucleotides line up with TRBD1. CDR1 and CDR2 from the germline V gene are SNHLY and FYNNEI. The CDR3 totals 13 residues. After removal of 7 bases from V and 3 bases from J, the junction contained 4 bases not matched to a gene. The CDR3 loop is CASKGQGIYEQYF. CDR3 DNA sequence: TGTGCCAGCAAGGGACAGGGAATCTACGAGCAGTACTTC.

A few counts support this clonotype. V is TRBV28 and J is TRBJ1-2; D unclear. The germline V gene encodes CDR1 MDHEN and CDR2 SYDVKM. CDR3 length: 15 residues. V dropped 6 bases and J dropped 4 bases, with 18 bases sitting between them. CDR3 bases: TGTGCCAGCAGCCGCATCGGAGGCCTGGGCTATGGCTACACCTTC. This encodes CASSRIGGLGYGYTF.

The V gene is TRBV7-2, the J gene TRBJ2-3; possible D gene TRBD1, 5 bases. Germline V gene sequence: CDR1 SGHTA, CDR2 FQGNSA. This CDR3 comprises 13 residues. V lost 6 bases and J 6 bases, leaving 13 bases between the germline ends. CDR3 sequence reads: CASSRIPGDTQYF. CDR3 sequence (DNA): TGTGCCAGCAGTCGTATCCCAGGGGATACGCAGTATTTT.

This clonotype showed up just a few times. The gene calls are TRBV4-2 and TRBJ1-2, with D tentatively TRBD1 (5 bases). The CDR3 is 16 amino acids. V was cut by 0 bases and J by 6 bases, with 17 bases left in between. Germline V gives CDR1 LGHNA, CDR2 YNFKEQ. The CDR3 spells CASSQDGGVRLHGYTF. The CDR3 DNA sequence: TGTGCCAGCAGCCAAGATGGGGGGGTTAGACTCCATGGCTACACCTTC.

This clonotype was seen once. The chain carries TRBV5-1 and TRBJ1-1; possible D gene TRBD1, 5 bases. CDR1 SGHRS and CDR2 YFSETQ come from the germline V gene. This CDR3 comprises 14 residues. The germline V and J ends were trimmed by 6 bases and 4 bases, with 16 bases remaining between them. DNA for the CDR3: TGCGCCAGCAAAGGGGTCCCGGCGGGCACTGAAGCTTTCTTT. Its protein product is CASKGVPAGTEAFF.

The rearrangement joins TRBV19 to TRBJ2-3; TRBD1 aligns across 9 bases. The ends lost 5 bases at V and 0 bases at J; junction bases unmatched: 3. This CDR3 comprises 15 residues. Germline CDR1 is LNHDA and CDR2 is SQIVND (reference sequence). CDR3 sequence (DNA): TGTGCCAGTAGTGCGGACAGGGGTAGCACAGATACGCAGTATTTT. Translating gives CASSADRGSTDTQYF.

The sample holds a few counts of this clonotype. This rearrangement joins TRBV7-3 to TRBJ1-1; tentative D call: TRBD1 (5 bases). Germline loops: CDR1 SGHTA, CDR2 FQGTGA. There are 16 residues in the CDR3. V lost 5 bases to trimming and J lost 1 base, with 17 bases between them. The CDR3 spells CASSDTGGGRNTEAFF. In DNA, the CDR3 is TGTGCCAGCAGCGACACCGGGGGGGGGAGGAACACTGAAGCTTTCTTT.

The chain carries TRBV7-2 and TRBJ2-5, with a weak D call TRBD2 (6 bases). Trimming removed 6 bases at V and 13 bases at J, with 21 bases between. Germline V gene data show CDR1 as SGHTA and CDR2 as FQGNSA. The CDR3 is 13 residues long. The CDR3 coding sequence is TGTGCCAGCAGAGAAAGCCCCCGGGACTGGGGGTACTTC. Protein product: CASRESPRDWGYF.

V and J are TRBV28 and TRBJ2-2; 9 bases map to TRBD2. Per germline, CDR1 MDHEN and CDR2 SYDVKM. The J segment lost 3 bases and the V segment lost 7 bases, leaving 6 bases of the junction unmatched. This CDR3 is built from 15 residues. CDR3 residues: CASTVAGAYTGELFF. The DNA for the CDR3 is TGTGCCAGCACGGTAGCGGGAGCGTACACCGGGGAGCTGTTTTTT.

This chain connects TRBV11-3 to TRBJ1-1; D gene ambiguous. V dropped 2 bases and J dropped 4 bases, with 5 bases sitting between them. CDR3 length equals 12 residues. Germline V gene lookup returns CDR1 SGHNT and CDR2 YENEEA. DNA for the CDR3: TGTGCCAGCAGCTTAACTGGCACTGAAGCTTTCTTT. It yields the protein CASSLTGTEAFF.

The chain has TRBV11-3 and TRBJ2-7; 9 nucleotides agree with TRBD2. The CDR3 spans 16 residues. CDR1 and CDR2 from the germline V gene are SGHNT and YENEEA. Losses at the gene ends were 4 bases for V and 4 bases for J; bases not matched to a gene: 11. The CDR3 DNA reads as TGTGCCAGCAGCTCCGACCTCCGCGGGAGGGGTTACGAGCAGTACTTC. Translation: CASSSDLRGRGYEQYF.

V and J are TRBV18 and TRBJ2-5; D unclear. This CDR3 is built from 14 residues. Germline CDR1 KGHSH, CDR2 LQKENI. The V gene lost 3 bases and the J gene lost 5 bases, with 13 bases spanning the gap. The CDR3 sequence: CASSPSGLGETQYF. Written as DNA, the CDR3 is TGTGCCAGCTCACCTTCAGGCTTGGGGGAGACCCAGTACTTC.